This T cell receptor (beta chain) derives from a study of blood T cell repertoires in COVID-19. Clones were sequenced by immunoSEQ multiplex PCR, and TCRdb holds only the in-frame ones, with some missing. Among 50,000 to 65,000 clones listed, around four fifths were seen once. Germline CDR1 reads MNHNS; CDR2 reads SASEGT. V lost 1 base to trimming and J lost 0 bases, with 12 bases between them. CDR3 length equals 17 residues. Material: peripheral blood. This sequence was found in a human donor in a cohort sampled during active COVID-19. The chain recombines TRBV6-1 with TRBJ1-4; weak D call: TRBD1 (5 bases). CDR3 bases: TGTGCCAGCAGTGAAGGGGTCAGGGTAACAACTAATGAAAAACTGTTTTTT. Translating gives CASSEGVRVTTNEKLFF.